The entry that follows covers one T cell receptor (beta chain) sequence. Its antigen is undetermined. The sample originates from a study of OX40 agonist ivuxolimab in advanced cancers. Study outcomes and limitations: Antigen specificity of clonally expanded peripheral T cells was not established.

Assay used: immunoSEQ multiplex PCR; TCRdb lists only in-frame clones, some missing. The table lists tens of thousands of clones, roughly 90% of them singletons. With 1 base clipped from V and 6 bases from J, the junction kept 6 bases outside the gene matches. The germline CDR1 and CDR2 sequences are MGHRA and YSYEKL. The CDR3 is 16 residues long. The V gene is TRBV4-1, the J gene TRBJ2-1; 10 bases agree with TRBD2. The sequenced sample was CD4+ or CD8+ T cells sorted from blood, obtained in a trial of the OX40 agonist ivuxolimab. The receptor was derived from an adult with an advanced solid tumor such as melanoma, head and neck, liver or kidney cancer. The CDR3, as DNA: TGCGCCAGCAGCCAAGCAACTAGCGGGATTCCCAATGAGCAGTTCTTC. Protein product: CASSQATSGIPNEQFF.